These 20 T cell receptor beta chains share one sample of origin, sequenced in a study of blood T cell repertoires in COVID-19. Here immunoSEQ multiplex PCR was the method, and the copy in TCRdb shows in-frame clones only, minus some. Found here are around 320,000 clones, around 90% of them singletons; the top ten hold 3.5% to 4.5%. Sequenced material: PBMCs or T cells enriched from blood (not recorded which). These receptors were obtained from a woman under 30 with acute COVID-19.

The chain is built from TRBV19 and TRBJ2-4, with a possible D match to TRBD2 (5 bases). There are 12 residues in the CDR3. V dropped 5 bases and J dropped 6 bases, with 8 bases sitting between them. Germline V gene data show CDR1 as LNHDA and CDR2 as SQIVND (reference sequence). CDR3 amino acids: CASSPGLNIQYF. CDR3 sequence (DNA): TGTGCCAGTAGTCCGGGGTTAAACATTCAGTACTTC.

The V gene is TRBV6-5, the J gene TRBJ1-1; weak D call: TRBD1 (6 bases). Per germline, CDR1 MNHEY and CDR2 SVGAGI. V lost 5 bases and J 1 base, leaving 8 bases between the germline ends. CDR3 length: 13 amino acids. This CDR3 is CASSIRGNTEAFF. The CDR3 DNA reads as TGTGCCAGCAGTATCAGGGGGAACACTGAAGCTTTCTTT.

DNA of the CDR3: TGCAGCGGACAGGCTACCCTTCAAGAGACCCAGTACTTC. Translation: CSGQATLQETQYF. The V and J genes are TRBV29-1 and TRBJ2-5, with a weak D call TRBD1 (6 bases). This CDR3 has 13 amino acids. The V and J ends lost 7 bases and 2 bases respectively, with 14 bases between them. Germline V gives CDR1 SQVTM, CDR2 ANQGSEA.

V usage is TRBV14 and J usage is TRBJ1-1, with D perhaps matching TRBD1 (6 bases). Germline V gene lookup returns CDR1 SGHDN and CDR2 FVKESK. CDR3 length: 15 amino acids. V was shortened by 0 bases and J by 3 bases, with 11 bases between the two germline ends. CDR3 bases: TGTGCCAGCAGCCAAGATCGCTACAGGGACACTGAAGCTTTCTTT. The encoded protein is CASSQDRYRDTEAFF. The variable domain in full, with the rest retrieved from reference TRBV14 and TRBJ1-1, is EAGVTQFPSHSVIEKGQTVTLRCDPISGHDNLYWYRRVMGKEIKFLLHFVKESKQDESGMPNNRFLAERTGGTYSTLKVQPAELEDSGVYFCASSQDRYRDTEAFFGQGTRLTVV.

The chain carries TRBV4-1 and TRBJ2-1; a possible D gene is TRBD2 (6 bases). The CDR3 is 14 amino acids. Trimming pared 4 bases from V and 4 bases from J, leaving 11 bases between. The germline V gene has CDR1 MGHRA and CDR2 YSYEKL. This CDR3 reads CASSPGERYNEQFF. The CDR3 DNA reads TGCGCCAGCAGCCCGGGGGAAAGGTACAATGAGCAGTTCTTC.

This chain connects TRBV24-1 to TRBJ2-2, with TRBD2 identical over 9 bases. With V trimmed by 5 bases and J by 7 bases, 7 bases remained unmatched. The CDR3 spans 15 residues. Germline V CDR1 and CDR2: KGHDR, SFDVKD. The CDR3: CATSGASGTGGELFF. CDR3 in DNA: TGTGCCACCAGTGGGGCTAGCGGGACTGGCGGGGAGCTGTTTTTT.

The table lists this clone with a count of one. The chain employs TRBV28 and TRBJ2-7; tentatively, D is TRBD1 (5 bases). In germline, CDR1 is MDHEN, CDR2 SYDVKM. This CDR3 contains 13 residues. Trimming left V 3 bases short and J 0 bases short, with 6 bases between. The chain's CDR3 is CASSFQGSYEQYF. In nucleotides, the CDR3 is TGTGCCAGCAGTTTTCAGGGCTCCTACGAGCAGTACTTC.

The chain recombines TRBV25-1 with TRBJ2-2; 8 positions agree with TRBD1. Trimming took 5 bases from V and 7 from J; bases not matched to a gene: 6. Germline CDR1 is MGHDK and CDR2 is SYGVNS. This CDR3 comprises 14 residues. CDR3 protein: CASSRTGQDGELFF. CDR3 nucleotides: TGTGCCAGCAGTAGGACAGGGCAAGACGGGGAGCTGTTTTTT.

The chain carries TRBV18 and TRBJ2-6; 11 nucleotides align to TRBD1. Germline loops: CDR1 KGHSH, CDR2 LQKENI. The CDR3 length is 18 residues. V was clipped by 4 bases and J by 4 bases; unmatched bases: 9. The CDR3, as DNA: TGTGCCAGCTCACACCGGACAGGGGGCATGGCAGGGGCCAACGTCCTGACTTTC. Its protein product is CASSHRTGGMAGANVLTF.

J is TRBJ2-1 and V is TRBV28, with unresolved D. This CDR3 has 11 residues. The germline V gene encodes CDR1 MDHEN and CDR2 SYDVKM. V was shortened by 5 bases and J by 7 bases, with 6 bases between the two germline ends. The CDR3 is CASSVRNEQFF. The CDR3, as DNA: TGTGCCAGCAGTGTCAGGAATGAGCAGTTCTTC.

Comment on this clone: Different DNA sequences within this sample yield the same CDR3. This rearrangement joins TRBV27 to TRBJ2-5; 10 positions agree with TRBD2. Germline V gene data show CDR1 as MNHEY and CDR2 as SMNVEV (reference sequence). The CDR3 runs 14 residues. V lost 0 bases and J lost 5; bases outside the gene matches: 0. CDR3 sequence (DNA): TGTGCCAGCAGTTTATCTAGCGGGAGGGAGACCCAGTACTTC. It translates to CASSLSSGRETQYF.

The chain couples TRBV28 to TRBJ2-2; no definite D call. The CDR3 has 15 residues. CDR1 is MDHEN and CDR2 is SYDVKM in the germline V gene. The V gene lost 7 bases and the J gene lost 1 base, with 13 bases spanning the gap. CDR3 sequence: CASTSGLRNTGELFF. The CDR3 DNA reads as TGTGCCAGCACCTCGGGTCTACGGAACACCGGGGAGCTGTTTTTT.

The gene calls are TRBV5-1 and TRBJ2-7; 11 nucleotides agree with TRBD2. CDR3 size: 15 residues. Germline lookup yields CDR1 SGHRS and CDR2 YFSETQ. The V and J ends lost 3 bases and 5 bases, in that order; junction bases with no gene match: 7. As DNA, the CDR3 is TGCGCCAGCAGCTCTTTAGCGGGAGGGCCCAACGAGCAGTACTTC. Protein product: CASSSLAGGPNEQYF.

The CDR3 DNA reads as TGTGCCAGCAGCTTGCGGGACACTCGGGGCGAGACCCAGTACTTC. Translating gives CASSLRDTRGETQYF. The genes are TRBV5-5 and TRBJ2-5; a possible D gene is TRBD1 (6 bases). Germline-derived CDR1 and CDR2 are SGHKS and YYEKEE (reference sequence). Trimming stripped 1 base from V and 5 bases from J, with 15 bases between. The CDR3 is 15 amino acids.

The chain has TRBV30 and TRBJ2-3; maybe TRBD2 (6 bases). The germline V and J ends were trimmed by 3 bases and 4 bases, with 20 bases remaining between them. Germline assignment: CDR1 GTSNPN and CDR2 SVGIG (reference sequence). The CDR3 spans 16 residues. The CDR3, as DNA: TGTGCCTGGAGATCATGGGGGAGACTAGGACCAGATACGCAGTATTTT. Amino acids: CAWRSWGRLGPDTQYF.

This clone was found a few times. This chain connects TRBV15 to TRBJ2-7; 7 bases match TRBD2. The CDR3 loop spans 14 amino acids. The junction had 4 bases not matched to a gene; V was cut back by 1 base and J by 4 bases. Germline V gene lookup returns CDR1 LNHNV and CDR2 YYDKDF (reference sequence). As DNA, the CDR3 is TGTGCCACCAGCAGAGGTGAGGGAGGGTACGAGCAGTACTTC. This encodes CATSRGEGGYEQYF.

The chain carries TRBV20-1 and TRBJ2-5; 12 bases align to TRBD2. The germline V gene has CDR1 DFQATT and CDR2 SNEGSKA (reference sequence). The CDR3 is made up of 15 amino acids. The ends lost 3 bases at V and 4 bases at J; junction bases unmatched: 6. Here the CDR3 reads CSASASGRAIETQYF. In nucleotides, the CDR3 is TGCAGTGCTAGTGCTAGCGGGAGGGCCATAGAGACCCAGTACTTC.

This chain's CDR3 is CASSYSKQGARETQYF. In DNA, the CDR3 is TGTGCCAGCAGTTACTCGAAGCAGGGGGCTAGGGAGACCCAGTACTTC. V usage is TRBV6-5 and J usage is TRBJ2-5; TRBD1 agrees at 8 bases. The CDR3 extends over 16 amino acids. V lost 0 bases to trimming and J lost 5 bases; unmatched junction nucleotides: 8. From germline, CDR1 is MNHEY and CDR2 SVGAGI.

The V gene is TRBV5-6, the J gene TRBJ1-4; the D is unclear. The ends were cut back, 1 base at V and 4 bases at J, with 17 bases in the middle. CDR3 size: 17 residues. Per the germline V gene, CDR1 is SGHDT and CDR2 is YYEEEE. The CDR3 DNA is TGTGCCAGCAGCTTGTCATCAGGCCTCGCTGGTAATGAAAAACTGTTTTTT. Residues: CASSLSSGLAGNEKLFF. Complete variable domain (other parts from reference TRBV5-6 and TRBJ1-4): DAGVTQSPTHLIKTRGQQVTLRCSPKSGHDTVSWYQQALGQGPQFIFQYYEEEERQRGNFPDRFSGHQFPNYSSELNVNALLLGDSALYLCASSLSSGLAGNEKLFFGSGTQLSVL.

The V call is TRBV6-5, the J call TRBJ2-5; TRBD1 matches at 7 bases. CDR1 and CDR2 from the germline V gene are MNHEY and SVGAGI. Germline trimming cut 2 bases from V and 3 bases from J; bases unmatched to any gene: 6. The CDR3 is 15 residues long. This CDR3 is CASSYDRVSKETQYF. In DNA form, the CDR3 reads TGTGCCAGCAGTTACGACAGGGTTTCTAAAGAGACCCAGTACTTC.